The next 26 T cell receptor beta chains were all read from a single sample in a study of brain T cells in children with intractable seizures (dated by TCRdb to the early 2020s). The time point tag for this specimen amounts to: resected brain tissue, or blood drawn just prior to surgery. Library preparation was by the immunoSEQ multiplex PCR assay. TCRdb took this table from immuneACCESS and kept in-frame rearrangements with V and J called. Such tables lack part of the clones; where checked against another copy, unresolved V genes explain under half of the gap, and the rest is unexplained. The sample table holds roughly 120,000 clones, of which roughly 92% were seen once. The leading ten clones occupy 3.5% to 4% of the sample. The source was peripheral blood, collected at surgery. The receptor source for this set is a boy under three years old with hemimegalencephaly and intractable seizures.

The chain employs TRBV27 and TRBJ1-2; D is unclear. Germline CDR1 reads MNHEY; CDR2 reads SMNVEV (reference sequence). There are 15 residues in the CDR3. Trimming removed 3 bases at V and 3 bases at J, with 14 bases between. CDR3 sequence: CASSLTGRWDYGYTF. CDR3 nucleotides: TGTGCCAGCAGTTTGACGGGGAGATGGGACTATGGCTACACCTTC.

The count of this clone is one. The gene calls are TRBV7-2 and TRBJ2-7; 8 nucleotides match TRBD1. The CDR3 extends over 14 amino acids. Germline CDR1 reads SGHTA; CDR2 reads FQGNSA. Trimming cost V 5 bases and J 5 bases; bases outside gene matches: 8. CDR3 protein: CASSIKTGVHEQYF. CDR3 sequence (DNA): TGTGCCAGCAGCATAAAGACAGGGGTCCACGAGCAGTACTTC.

The chain carries TRBV6-5 and TRBJ2-5; TRBD2 agrees at 13 bases. This CDR3 region has 15 residues. Trimming at V came to 6 bases and at J to 5 bases, leaving 6 bases not matched to a gene. Germline values: CDR1 MNHEY, CDR2 SVGAGI. In nucleotides, the CDR3 is TGTGCCAGCAGGCGGACTAGCGGGAGCTGGGAGACCCAGTACTTC. Its translation is CASRRTSGSWETQYF.

The J gene is TRBJ2-1, the V gene TRBV5-4; D is possibly TRBD1 or TRBD2 (5 bases each). Germline CDR1 is SGHNT and CDR2 is YYREEE (reference sequence). V lost 2 bases and J 3 bases, leaving 15 bases between the germline ends. The CDR3 sequence is 16 residues long. CDR3 residues: CASSFGAPINYNEQFF. The CDR3 DNA reads TGTGCCAGCAGCTTCGGGGCACCGATTAACTACAATGAGCAGTTCTTC.

The gene calls are TRBV6-5 and TRBJ2-7; the D gene is possibly TRBD2 (6 bases). CDR1 and CDR2 (germline): MNHEY, SVGAGI. Trimming pared 6 bases from V and 5 bases from J, leaving 17 bases between. CDR3 length equals 14 residues. The CDR3 reads CASRGYLRGDEQYF. CDR3 in DNA: TGTGCCAGCAGGGGATACTTGCGCGGGGACGAGCAGTACTTC.

The chain combines TRBV4-3 with TRBJ1-1; perhaps TRBD1 as D (5 bases). Germline V CDR1 and CDR2: LGHNA, YSLEER. The CDR3 has 14 residues. V was trimmed by 1 base and J by 6 bases, leaving 12 bases between them. The CDR3 DNA sequence: TGCGCCAGCAGCCAAGTGGGGGGGTTCTCTGAAGCTTTCTTT. Protein sequence: CASSQVGGFSEAFF.

The chain recombines TRBV28 with TRBJ2-7; a possible D gene is TRBD2 (6 bases). V was shortened by 8 bases and J by 12 bases, with 26 bases between the two germline ends. CDR1 is MDHEN, CDR2 SYDVKM, per germline. The CDR3 runs 14 residues. The CDR3 reads CASSPSPPKGRLYF. CDR3 nucleotides: TGTGCCAGCTCCCCTTCGCCCCCTAAGGGGAGGCTGTACTTC.

This chain connects TRBV6-6 to TRBJ2-7; 10 nucleotides match TRBD1. V lost 0 bases to trimming and J lost 2 bases; unmatched junction nucleotides: 1. Germline values: CDR1 MNHNY, CDR2 SVGAGI (reference sequence). The CDR3 covers 15 residues. CDR3 DNA: TGTGCCAGCAGTTACTCGACAGGGGGCACCTACGAGCAGTACTTC. Protein: CASSYSTGGTYEQYF.

The chain carries TRBV28 and TRBJ2-1, with 14 bases lining up with TRBD2. This CDR3 spans 19 amino acids. V was clipped by 5 bases and J by 4 bases; unmatched bases: 13. CDR1 and CDR2 (germline): MDHEN, SYDVKM. CDR3 sequence (DNA): TGTGCCAGCAGTCCCCGGACCGATGGACTAGCGGGAGGTTACAATGAGCAGTTCTTC. Amino acids: CASSPRTDGLAGGYNEQFF.

The chain has TRBV2 and TRBJ2-7, with 7 bases that match TRBD2. Germline lookup yields CDR1 SNHLY and CDR2 FYNNEI. With V trimmed by 6 bases and J by 3 bases, 8 bases remained unmatched. The CDR3 is 14 residues long. CDR3 protein: CASSPEGGGYEQYF. DNA for the CDR3: TGTGCCAGCAGCCCGGAGGGCGGGGGCTACGAGCAGTACTTC.

The gene calls are TRBV11-2 and TRBJ2-7; a weak D match, TRBD2 (5 bases). The germline CDR1 and CDR2 sequences are SGHAT and FQNNGV. V was pared by 5 bases and J by 5 bases, with 16 bases between. The CDR3 contains 14 residues. The CDR3 protein is CASSRRLADNEQYF. CDR3 DNA: TGTGCCAGCAGCCGCCGCCTAGCCGATAACGAGCAGTACTTC. Filled out from reference TRBV11-2 and TRBJ2-7, the complete variable domain reads EAGVAQSPRYKIIEKRQSVAFWCNPISGHATLYWYQQILGQGPKLLIQFQNNGVVDDSQLPKDRFSAERLKGVDSTLKIQPAKLEDSAVYLCASSRRLADNEQYFGPGTRLTVT.

This sequence joins TRBV20-1 and TRBJ2-7; 10 bases line up with TRBD2. V trimming: 3 bases; J trimming: 0 bases; junction bases outside the gene matches: 8. Germline CDR1 DFQATT, CDR2 SNEGSKA (reference sequence). This CDR3 is built from 16 residues. This CDR3 reads CSASFPRTSGSYEQYF. The CDR3 nucleotides are TGCAGTGCTAGTTTCCCTCGGACTAGCGGCTCCTACGAGCAGTACTTC.

This sequence joins TRBV5-8 and TRBJ2-1, with D uncertain. The CDR3 is made up of 14 amino acids. Germline CDR1 and CDR2: SGHTS and YDEGEE. The germline V and J ends were trimmed by 2 bases and 2 bases, with 8 bases remaining between them. The CDR3 protein is CASSFRNAYNEQFF. The CDR3 coding sequence is TGTGCCAGCAGCTTCCGGAACGCCTACAATGAGCAGTTCTTC.

The chain employs TRBV12-3 or TRBV12-4 and TRBJ1-2; D gene unclear. Deletions cut 2 bases from V and 4 bases from J, with 5 bases between. The CDR3 totals 12 residues. In DNA form, the CDR3 reads TGTGCCAGCAGTTTACCAGCCTATGGCTACACCTTC. Protein: CASSLPAYGYTF.

The gene calls are TRBV19 and TRBJ2-1; TRBD2 aligns across 10 bases. The CDR3 loop spans 14 amino acids. Unmatched junction bases numbered 4, after V lost 2 bases and J lost 9 bases. Germline loops: CDR1 LNHDA, CDR2 SQIVND (reference sequence). CDR3 sequence (DNA): TGTGCCAGTAGTATACTAGCGGGAGCGGGTGAGCAGTTCTTC. As protein: CASSILAGAGEQFF.

The gene calls are TRBV7-9 and TRBJ1-1, with D possibly being TRBD1 (6 bases). Germline lookup yields CDR1 SEHNR and CDR2 FQNEAQ (reference sequence). Trimming cost V 4 bases and J 1 base, with 13 bases left between them. CDR3 length: 15 amino acids. The CDR3 sequence is CASSSRTAPNTEAFF. DNA of the CDR3: TGTGCCAGCAGCTCGCGGACAGCCCCGAACACTGAAGCTTTCTTT.

The rearrangement links TRBV9 to TRBJ2-7, with 10 bases fitting TRBD1. The ends lost 2 bases at V and 2 bases at J; junction bases unmatched: 1. From germline, CDR1 is SGDLS and CDR2 YYNGEE. The CDR3 consists of 14 residues. CDR3 sequence reads: CASSVGQGAYEQYF. The CDR3 nucleotides read TGTGCCAGCAGCGTCGGACAGGGGGCCTACGAGCAGTACTTC.

The chain recombines TRBV28 with TRBJ2-3; 7 positions match TRBD1. The CDR3 runs 17 residues. From germline, CDR1 is MDHEN and CDR2 SYDVKM. V lost 7 bases, J lost 4 bases, and 17 bases stayed unmatched. In DNA form, the CDR3 reads TGTGCCAGCATACAGGGGCTAATCTGGCACGTTGCAGATACGCAGTATTTT. Encoded protein: CASIQGLIWHVADTQYF.

The chain recombines TRBV28 with TRBJ1-6; 10 bases are a match to TRBD1. There are 14 residues in the CDR3. The J segment lost 7 bases and the V segment lost 8 bases, leaving 5 bases of the junction unmatched. From germline, CDR1 is MDHEN and CDR2 SYDVKM. This CDR3 reads CASPRTGGNSPLHF. CDR3 DNA: TGTGCCAGCCCCCGGACAGGGGGAAATTCACCCCTCCACTTT.

This sequence joins TRBV7-9 and TRBJ2-3; 13 bases agree with TRBD2. With 4 bases clipped from V and 1 base from J, the junction kept 2 bases outside the gene matches. CDR3 length: 16 residues. CDR1 is SEHNR and CDR2 is FQNEAQ in the germline V gene (reference sequence). CDR3 loop: CASSSTSGRGTDTQYF. DNA for the CDR3: TGTGCCAGCAGCTCCACTAGCGGGAGGGGCACAGATACGCAGTATTTT.

The V gene is TRBV6-6, the J gene TRBJ1-3; D perhaps matches TRBD1 (6 bases). Between the trimmed V and J ends, which lost 5 bases and 0 bases, there was a span of 17 bases. CDR1 is MNHNY, CDR2 SVGAGI, per germline (reference sequence). There are 17 residues in the CDR3. CDR3 loop: CASSRLDRRYSGNTIYF. CDR3 nucleotide sequence: TGTGCCAGCAGTCGGCTCGACAGGCGGTACTCTGGAAACACCATATATTTT.

V is TRBV7-9 and J is TRBJ2-7; 11 nucleotides match TRBD2. The trim removed 3 bases at V and 2 bases at J, leaving 3 bases unmatched. CDR1 is SEHNR, CDR2 FQNEAQ, per germline (reference sequence). There are 15 residues in the CDR3. Written as DNA, the CDR3 is TGTGCCAGCAGCTTTACTAGCGGGAGCCCCTACGAGCAGTACTTC. It encodes CASSFTSGSPYEQYF.

The chain carries TRBV7-9 and TRBJ2-7; 7 bases are shared with TRBD2. The CDR3 spans 18 residues. V was pared by 6 bases and J by 0 bases, with 17 bases of the junction left unmatched. CDR1 and CDR2 from the germline V gene are SEHNR and FQNEAQ (reference sequence). The CDR3 spells CASSPRASGNPISYEQYF. The CDR3 DNA reads as TGTGCCAGCAGTCCGCGGGCTAGCGGTAACCCTATCTCCTACGAGCAGTACTTC.

This chain links TRBV5-1 with TRBJ2-5; 12 bases map to TRBD2. The CDR3 is 14 amino acids. V shed 4 bases and J 3 bases; nucleotides not matched to a gene: 1. The germline V gene has CDR1 SGHRS and CDR2 YFSETQ. The chain's CDR3 is CASSASGREETQYF. The CDR3 coding sequence is TGCGCCAGCAGCGCTAGCGGGAGGGAAGAGACCCAGTACTTC.

The rearrangement joins TRBV28 to TRBJ1-3; D might be TRBD1 (5 bases). The V end lost 6 bases, the J end lost 2 bases, and 17 bases lay between the germline ends. This CDR3 contains 16 residues. The germline V gene encodes CDR1 MDHEN and CDR2 SYDVKM. The CDR3 bases are TGTGCCAGCAGCCCAAATGGCAGGGTCCCTGGAAACACCATATATTTT. This sequence encodes CASSPNGRVPGNTIYF.

V gene TRBV9 combines with J gene TRBJ2-1; D is possibly TRBD1 or TRBD2 (6 bases each). The V end lost 4 bases, the J end lost 12 bases, and 14 bases lay between the germline ends. The CDR3 loop spans 12 amino acids. CDR1 and CDR2 from the germline V gene are SGDLS and YYNGEE. CDR3 coding DNA: TGTGCCAGCAGCCCTACGGGGGCCTCGCAGTTCTTC. It encodes CASSPTGASQFF.